Sequencing of this T cell receptor (beta chain) was carried out in a study of T cells after yellow fever vaccination. Study information: Preparation used SMART-Seq v4 Ultra Low Input for the low-cell-number fractions.

Notes on the study in general: A large majority of primary-vaccination clones showed up again after the booster (about 97% CD4, 85% to 90% CD8). Clonotypes appearing in both CD4 and CD8 compartments existed, and their share was small.

The authors made TCR cDNA by 5'RACE template switching, adding a universal primer site and UMIs. TCRdb itself ran the 5' RACE reads through MiXCR, one entry per CDR3 protein. The sample holds 300,000 to 350,000 distinct CDR3 sequences, 4% seen once. Turning to this clonotype: What it binds is not known.

This TCR was recovered from a man between 18 and 29 years old who received the YFV17D yellow fever vaccine. Sequenced here: PBMCs, sampled 5 days after the yellow fever booster vaccination.

The chain's CDR3 is CASSQGIGTSGNTIYF. The CDR3, as DNA: TGCGCCAGCAGCCAAGGAATAGGGACTAGTGGAAACACCATATATTTT. The rearrangement uses TRBV4-3 and TRBJ1-3; D may be TRBD1 (5 bases). The germline V gene has CDR1 LGHNA and CDR2 YSLEER. The CDR3 is 16 residues long. Deletions cut 1 base from V and 3 bases from J, with 13 bases between.